This is a list of T cell receptor beta chains from one sample in a study of shared clonotypes between healthy human individuals. Profiled with immunoSEQ multiplex PCR; TCRdb holds only in-frame clones, not every one. Of about 490,000 clones listed, around 80% were seen once; the top ten hold about 11%. Sequencing input: PBMCs. The receptors come from a woman between 40 and 50 years old in good health. Some clones in this sample may be carry-over from other donors' samples. Each CDR3 is given with its conserved first and last residue. D genes are given only for firm matches. The listing skips clone size in some rows; elsewhere it reads once, few, many or a size class.

d_call | j_call | v_call | clone_size | cdr3_aa | cdr3_nt
TRBD2 | TRBJ2-7 | TRBV28 | - | CASRTSGSSYEQYF | TGTGCCAGCAGGACTAGCGGGAGCTCCTACGAGCAGTACTTC
- | TRBJ2-5 | TRBV18 | - | CASSPIKQGWETQYF | TGTGCCAGCTCACCGATAAAACAGGGTTGGGAGACCCAGTACTTC
- | TRBJ2-2 | TRBV28 | - | CASSFKAGTGELFF | TGTGCCAGCAGTTTCAAAGCGGGCACCGGGGAGCTGTTTTTT
- | TRBJ2-2 | TRBV5-1 | - | CASSLGGSRGELFF | TGCGCCAGCAGCTTGGGTGGGAGTCGCGGGGAGCTGTTTTTT
- | TRBJ2-3 | TRBV28 | - | CASRDWTTRDTQYF | TGTGCCAGCAGGGACTGGACGACCAGAGATACGCAGTATTTT
- | TRBJ1-3 | TRBV7-8 | - | CASTLEQASSGNTIYF | TGTGCCAGCACCCTGGAGCAGGCGAGCTCTGGAAACACCATATATTTT
- | TRBJ2-7 | TRBV13 | - | CASSLGAEYEQYF | TGTGCCAGCAGCTTAGGGGCAGAATACGAGCAGTACTTC
- | TRBJ1-1 | TRBV5-4 | - | CASSFLEEFGTEAFF | TGTGCCAGCAGCTTTTTAGAGGAGTTCGGCACTGAAGCTTTCTTT
- | TRBJ2-5 | TRBV7-6 | - | CASSSFGGGRGDKETQYF | TGTGCCAGCAGCTCTTTTGGGGGCGGGAGAGGGGATAAGGAGACCCAGTACTTC
TRBD1 | TRBJ1-4 | TRBV29-1 | - | CSARTGEGGEKLFF | TGCAGCGCGCGAACAGGGGAAGGGGGCGAAAAACTGTTTTTT
- | TRBJ2-7 | TRBV5-1 | - | CASSSAQSAYEQYF | TGCGCCAGCAGCTCCGCACAATCCGCCTACGAGCAGTACTTC
- | TRBJ1-3 | TRBV4-1 | - | CASSQGGGRTSGNTIYF | TGCGCCAGCAGCCAAGGGGGGGGTCGCACGTCTGGAAACACCATATATTTT
TRBD1 | TRBJ2-7 | TRBV5-1 | once | CASSLTPGQNYEQYF | TGCGCCAGCAGCCTAACACCGGGACAGAACTACGAGCAGTACTTC
- | TRBJ2-5 | TRBV7-3 | few | CASSLDGRPQETQYF | TGTGCCAGCAGCTTAGATGGGCGGCCTCAAGAGACCCAGTACTTC
- | TRBJ1-1 | TRBV7-5 | - | CVIGHINTEAFF | TGTGTCATAGGACACATAAACACTGAAGCTTTCTTT
- | TRBJ1-1 | TRBV23-1 | - | CASSQLIGRRMNTEAFF | TGCGCCAGCAGTCAATTGATAGGGAGACGGATGAACACTGAAGCTTTCTTT
- | TRBJ2-7 | TRBV7-6 | - | CASSLERPGQIYEQYF | TGTGCCAGCAGCTTAGAGAGACCGGGACAAATCTACGAGCAGTACTTC
TRBD1 | TRBJ1-2 | TRBV6-5 | - | CASSYSRQGESGYTF | TGTGCCAGCAGTTACTCGAGACAGGGTGAGAGCGGCTACACCTTC
- | TRBJ1-1 | TRBV5-5 | - | CASTVDLRGMNTEAFF | TGTGCCAGCACGGTCGACCTTAGGGGGATGAACACTGAAGCTTTCTTT
TRBD2 | TRBJ2-3 | TRBV4-2 | - | CASSDRLAGPTDTQYF | TGTGCCAGCAGCGACCGACTAGCGGGACCCACAGATACGCAGTATTTT
- | TRBJ2-2 | TRBV7-6 | once | CASSLVRATGELFF | TGTGCCAGCAGCTTAGTCAGGGCCACCGGGGAGCTGTTTTTT
- | TRBJ2-1 | TRBV7-9 | - | CASSLWLASSYNEQFF | TGTGCCAGCAGCTTGTGGCTAGCGTCCTCTTACAATGAGCAGTTCTTC
TRBD2 | TRBJ2-1 | TRBV5-6 | - | CASSPTSGRALGNEQFF | TGTGCCAGCAGCCCGACTAGCGGGAGGGCCCTCGGGAATGAGCAGTTCTTC
TRBD1 | TRBJ2-1 | TRBV6-5 | - | CASRGGQVSEQFF | TGTGCCAGCAGGGGGGGACAGGTCAGTGAGCAGTTCTTC
TRBD2 | TRBJ2-2 | TRBV18 | - | CASSTIAGDPTGELFF | TGTGCCAGCTCAACAATAGCGGGAGACCCCACCGGGGAGCTGTTTTTT
TRBD1 | TRBJ1-1 | TRBV27 | - | CASSSRQGRGRGTEAFF | TGTGCCAGCAGTTCCCGACAGGGGAGGGGAAGAGGTACTGAAGCTTTCTTT
- | TRBJ2-1 | TRBV13 | few | CASKARVAHEQFF | TGTGCCAGCAAGGCTAGAGTCGCCCATGAGCAGTTCTTC
TRBD2 | TRBJ2-7 | TRBV7-6 | - | CASSSIAGGYEQYF | TGTGCCAGCAGCTCCATAGCGGGAGGTTACGAGCAGTACTTC
TRBD1 | TRBJ1-2 | TRBV18 | - | CASSQLTGSDGYTF | TGTGCCAGCTCACAATTGACAGGGTCGGATGGCTACACCTTC
TRBD2 | TRBJ2-2 | TRBV5-8 | once | CASSVAQGKPLAVNTGELFF | TGTGCCAGCAGCGTCGCTCAGGGGAAACCACTAGCGGTAAACACCGGGGAGCTGTTTTTT
TRBD1 | TRBJ2-4 | TRBV11-3 | - | CASSLGGTGPQYF | TGTGCCAGCAGCTTGGGGGGGACAGGGCCACAGTACTTC
- | TRBJ1-5 | TRBV28 | few | CASSSLDDGNQPQHF | TGTGCCAGCAGTTCGCTGGATGACGGGAATCAGCCCCAGCATTTT
- | TRBJ2-7 | TRBV10-3 | - | CAISDRGDLGEQYF | TGTGCCATCAGCGATCGAGGGGATTTGGGCGAGCAGTACTTC
TRBD2 | TRBJ2-3 | TRBV6-6 | - | CASSLTSGTSTDTQYF | TGTGCCAGCAGTCTGACTAGCGGGACTAGCACAGATACGCAGTATTTT
- | TRBJ2-1 | TRBV5-1 | once | CASSLVLSNEQFF | TGCGCCAGCAGCTTGGTCCTGTCAAATGAGCAGTTCTTC
TRBD2 | TRBJ2-7 | TRBV4-2 | - | CASSQDWGTSEYEQYF | TGTGCCAGCAGCCAAGATTGGGGGACTAGCGAGTACGAGCAGTACTTC
- | TRBJ2-7 | TRBV7-8 | - | CASSLDRGGYEQYF | TGTGCCAGCAGCTTAGACAGGGGGGGCTACGAGCAGTACTTC
- | TRBJ1-3 | TRBV9 | once | CASSGGEGNGNTIYF | TGTGCCAGCAGCGGGGGCGAGGGAAATGGAAACACCATATATTTT
- | TRBJ2-1 | TRBV5-1 | - | CASSRESSYNEQFF | TGCGCCAGCAGCCGGGAGAGCTCCTACAATGAGCAGTTCTTC
- | TRBJ1-2 | TRBV11-2 | - | CASSLDNYGYTF | TGTGCCAGCAGCTTAGATAACTATGGCTACACCTTC
- | TRBJ1-5 | TRBV19 | - | CASSMDLAGRVDYSNQPQHF | TGTGCCAGTAGTATGGATCTCGCGGGAAGGGTGGATTATAGCAATCAGCCCCAGCATTTT
- | TRBJ2-7 | TRBV20-1 | - | CSARGGYEQYF | TGCAGTGCTAGAGGGGGGTACGAGCAGTACTTC
TRBD2 | TRBJ2-3 | TRBV29-1 | many | CSVQGRLAGVHTDTQYF | TGCAGCGTCCAGGGGCGACTAGCGGGAGTGCACACAGATACGCAGTATTTT
- | TRBJ2-1 | TRBV7-8 | - | CASSLNSDNEQFF | TGTGCCAGCAGCTTAAACTCCGACAATGAGCAGTTCTTC
- | TRBJ1-2 | TRBV7-9 | - | CASSLALGGTEGYTF | TGTGCCAGCAGCTTAGCGCTGGGGGGGACCGAAGGCTACACCTTC
TRBD2 | TRBJ2-1 | TRBV2 | - | CASSATSGSGNEQFF | TGTGCCAGCAGTGCGACTAGCGGGAGTGGTAATGAGCAGTTCTTC
- | TRBJ1-2 | TRBV19 | - | CASRDSNYGYTF | TGTGCCAGTAGGGACAGTAACTATGGCTACACCTTC
TRBD1 | TRBJ1-5 | TRBV27 | few | CASRDLRDSSNQPQHF | TGTGCCAGCAGAGACCTCCGGGACAGCAGCAATCAGCCCCAGCATTTT
- | TRBJ2-1 | TRBV5-4 | few | CASSRRDSPQFF | TGTGCCAGCAGCCGGCGGGACTCCCCGCAGTTCTTC
TRBD2 | TRBJ2-2 | TRBV4-2 | - | CASSPLAGDTGELFF | TGTGCCAGCAGTCCCCTAGCGGGGGACACCGGGGAGCTGTTTTTT
TRBD1 | TRBJ1-5 | TRBV28 | - | CASSPPVGQFLRGNQPQHF | TGTGCCAGCAGTCCTCCCGTGGGACAGTTCCTTAGGGGCAATCAGCCCCAGCATTTT